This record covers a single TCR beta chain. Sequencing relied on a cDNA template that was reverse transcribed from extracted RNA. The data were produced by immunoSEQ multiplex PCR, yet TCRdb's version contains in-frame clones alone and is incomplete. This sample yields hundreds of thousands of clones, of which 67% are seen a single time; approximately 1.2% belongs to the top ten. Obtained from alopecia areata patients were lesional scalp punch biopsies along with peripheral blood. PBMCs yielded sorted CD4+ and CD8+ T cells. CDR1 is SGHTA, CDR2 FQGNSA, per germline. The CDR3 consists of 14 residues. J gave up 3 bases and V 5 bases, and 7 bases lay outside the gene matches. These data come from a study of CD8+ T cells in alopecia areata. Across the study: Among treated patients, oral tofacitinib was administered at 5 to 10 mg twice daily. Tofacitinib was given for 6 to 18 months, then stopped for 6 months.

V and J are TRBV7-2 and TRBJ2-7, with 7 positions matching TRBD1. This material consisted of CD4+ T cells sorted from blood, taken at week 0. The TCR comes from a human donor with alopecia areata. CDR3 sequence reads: CASSARQGYYEQYF. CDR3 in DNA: TGTGCCAGCAGCGCTCGACAGGGTTACTACGAGCAGTACTTC.